This passage covers 24 T cell receptor beta chains from one sample sequenced in a study of CD8 T cells in ankylosing spondylitis. TCRdb reprocessed the 5' RACE reads via MiXCR and lists one record per CDR3 protein. The sample shows about 88,000 distinct CDR3 sequences, 25% to 35% of them seen only once. Sequencing was carried out using blood, either unsorted or a sorted T cell fraction (not recorded which). The receptor source for this set is a male donor with ankylosing spondylitis or in good health (not recorded which).

The chain has TRBV5-1 and TRBJ1-5; D is unresolved. The CDR3 totals 16 residues. The germline gives CDR1 SGHRS, CDR2 YFSETQ. Trimming took 4 bases from V and 5 from J, leaving 19 bases between them. CDR3 residues: CASSPWGPGLDQPQHF. CDR3 DNA: TGCGCCAGCAGCCCGTGGGGTCCGGGTTTAGATCAGCCCCAGCATTTT.

This chain links TRBV7-8 with TRBJ2-1; weak D call: TRBD2 (7 bases). V was shortened by 3 bases and J by 0 bases, with 15 bases between the two germline ends. This CDR3 is built from 17 residues. The V gene's germline CDR1 is SGHVS and CDR2 FQNEAQ. The DNA of the CDR3 is TGTGCCAGCAGCTTTCGGGGGGCTGGTAGCTCCTACAATGAGCAGTTCTTC. This gives the protein CASSFRGAGSSYNEQFF.

V is TRBV6-1 and J is TRBJ2-3; 14 bases fit TRBD2. CDR3 length: 15 amino acids. Per the germline V gene, CDR1 is MNHNS and CDR2 is SASEGT. V was clipped by 8 bases and J by 8 bases; unmatched bases: 9. The DNA of the CDR3 is TGTGCCAGCCCCCGGGGGACTAGCGGGAGTAGTACGCAGTATTTT. This encodes CASPRGTSGSSTQYF.

V is TRBV28 and J is TRBJ1-1; 10 bases align to TRBD1. The CDR3 contains 18 residues. Germline CDR1 reads MDHEN; CDR2 reads SYDVKM. The ends lost 6 bases at V and 4 bases at J; junction bases unmatched: 17. The CDR3 region is CASRRNRDRGLLSTEAFF. Here the CDR3 DNA reads TGTGCCAGCAGGCGGAATCGGGACAGGGGTCTTTTGAGCACTGAAGCTTTCTTT. The full variable domain, with the rest looked up from reference TRBV28 and TRBJ1-1, is DVKVTQSSRYLVKRTGEKVFLECVQDMDHENMFWYRQDPGLGLRLIYFSYDVKMKEKGDIPEGYSVSREKKERFSLILESASTNQTSMYLCASRRNRDRGLLSTEAFFGQGTRLTVV.

The genes are TRBV4-2 and TRBJ2-5; unclear D gene. The V end was cut by 1 base, the J end by 3 bases, with 9 bases between. CDR1 and CDR2 (germline): LGHNA, YNFKEQ. This CDR3 is built from 14 residues. The CDR3 region is CASSQGRAKETQYF. CDR3 nucleotide sequence: TGTGCCAGCAGCCAAGGACGGGCAAAAGAGACCCAGTACTTC.

The rearrangement links TRBV7-2 to TRBJ2-3; D call uncertain. V gave up 1 base and J gave up 2 bases, with 13 bases separating them. In germline, CDR1 is SGHTA, CDR2 FQGNSA. CDR3 length equals 16 residues. This CDR3 reads CASSLVGYGHTDTQYF. CDR3 DNA: TGTGCCAGCAGCTTAGTAGGGTATGGCCACACAGATACGCAGTATTTT.

This chain connects TRBV12-3 or TRBV12-4 to TRBJ1-5; D gene unclear. V was pared by 6 bases and J by 7 bases, with 13 bases between. CDR3 length equals 13 residues. The CDR3 DNA reads TGTGCCAGCAGCTTTGGGGAGCACCAGCCCCAGCATTTT. Translating it yields CASSFGEHQPQHF.

The table lists this clonotype with many counts. The gene calls are TRBV12-3 or TRBV12-4 and TRBJ1-5; the D gene is possibly TRBD1 (6 bases). CDR3 length: 13 residues. V lost 6 bases and J 5 bases, leaving 11 bases between the germline ends. This CDR3 is CASSIQGHQPQHF. In DNA form, the CDR3 reads TGTGCCAGCAGCATTCAGGGGCATCAGCCCCAGCATTTT.

The V call is TRBV19, the J call TRBJ1-1; D is uncertain. Germline V gives CDR1 LNHDA, CDR2 SQIVND (reference sequence). This CDR3 is built from 14 residues. V was shortened by 3 bases and J by 2 bases, with 10 bases between the two germline ends. In DNA, the CDR3 is TGTGCCAGTAGTATGGCGGACGTAAACACTGAAGCTTTCTTT. Its translation is CASSMADVNTEAFF.

The V call is TRBV5-5, the J call TRBJ2-4; D perhaps matches TRBD2 (6 bases). Germline-derived CDR1 and CDR2 are SGHKS and YYEKEE (reference sequence). The CDR3 is 16 amino acids. V shed 4 bases and J shed 6 bases, with 20 bases lying between them. CDR3 in amino acids: CASSNRDFGSGNIQYF. The CDR3 DNA reads as TGTGCCAGCAGCAACCGGGACTTCGGTAGCGGAAACATTCAGTACTTC.

This clonotype was detected only a few times. The chain uses TRBV6-5 and TRBJ2-2, with D perhaps matching TRBD2 (5 bases). CDR3 length: 14 amino acids. Trimming removed 2 bases at V and 6 bases at J, with 10 bases between. Per germline, CDR1 MNHEY and CDR2 SVGAGI. The CDR3 coding sequence is TGTGCCAGCAGTTACGCGGGTAGCCCCGGGGAGCTGTTTTTT. Its translation: CASSYAGSPGELFF.

The count of this clonotype is one. This rearrangement joins TRBV9 to TRBJ2-1; 7 nucleotides align to TRBD2. The CDR3 has 13 amino acids. The J segment lost 4 bases and the V segment lost 4 bases, leaving 2 bases of the junction unmatched. Per germline, CDR1 SGDLS and CDR2 YYNGEE. The CDR3 loop is CASSSGNYNEQFF. The CDR3 DNA reads as TGTGCCAGCAGCAGCGGGAATTACAATGAGCAGTTCTTC.

This clonotype turned up a few times. The CDR3 sequence is CASSLVSVSGNTIYF. DNA of the CDR3: TGCGCCAGCAGCTTGGTCTCTGTATCTGGAAACACCATATATTTT. The V gene is TRBV5-1, the J gene TRBJ1-3, with no clear D. Germline CDR1 and CDR2: SGHRS and YFSETQ. The CDR3 has 15 residues. Deletions cut 0 bases from V and 1 base from J, with 8 bases between.

This clonotype was detected a few times. This chain links TRBV29-1 with TRBJ2-5; D remains ambiguous. Per the germline V gene, CDR1 is SQVTM and CDR2 is ANQGSEA. V gave up 3 bases and J gave up 7 bases, with 6 bases separating them. This CDR3 spans 10 amino acids. The CDR3 spells CSVDQTTQYF. Written as DNA, the CDR3 is TGCAGCGTTGATCAAACGACCCAGTACTTC.

V and J are TRBV20-1 and TRBJ1-2; D unresolved. Deletions cut 6 bases from V and 0 bases from J, with 17 bases between. Germline values: CDR1 DFQATT, CDR2 SNEGSKA (reference sequence). The CDR3 extends over 15 amino acids. The CDR3 coding sequence is TGCAGTGCCAGCAGGATAACCCGAACTAACTATGGCTACACCTTC. The encoded protein is CSASRITRTNYGYTF.

The chain has TRBV20-1 and TRBJ2-3; D unresolved. V was clipped by 6 bases and J by 4 bases, with 11 bases between them. This CDR3 is 12 amino acids long. CDR1 and CDR2 (germline): DFQATT, SNEGSKA (reference sequence). The CDR3 sequence: CSANRGPDTQYF. The CDR3, as DNA: TGCAGTGCCAATCGTGGGCCAGATACGCAGTATTTT.

The V call is TRBV5-1, the J call TRBJ2-7; D unclear. CDR3 length equals 13 residues. Germline assignment: CDR1 SGHRS and CDR2 YFSETQ. Trimming cost V 2 bases and J 2 bases, with 8 bases left between them. The CDR3 loop is CASSFDGAYEQYV. DNA for the CDR3: TGCGCCAGCAGCTTCGACGGTGCCTACGAGCAGTACGTC.

This clonotype has only one observation. The chain couples TRBV6-5 to TRBJ2-3; D perhaps matches TRBD1 (6 bases). V gave up 7 bases and J gave up 9 bases, with 14 bases separating them. CDR1 MNHEY and CDR2 SVGAGI come from the germline V gene. The CDR3 is made up of 12 amino acids. This CDR3 reads CASTGDRGTQYF. CDR3 DNA: TGTGCCAGCACAGGGGATCGGGGAACGCAGTATTTT.

The CDR3 spells CASSLVGGNSYTF. CDR3 in DNA: TGCGCCAGCAGCTTGGTCGGGGGCAATAGCTACACCTTC. The V and J genes are TRBV5-1 and TRBJ1-2; possibly TRBD1 for D (6 bases). Germline V gene data show CDR1 as SGHRS and CDR2 as YFSETQ. The CDR3 spans 13 residues. Trimming left V 0 bases short and J 9 bases short, with 12 bases between.

This sequence joins TRBV20-1 and TRBJ1-2; D gene ambiguous. Germline V gives CDR1 DFQATT, CDR2 SNEGSKA (reference sequence). The CDR3 extends over 14 amino acids. V was shortened by 5 bases and J by 1 base, with 14 bases between the two germline ends. The CDR3 nucleotides read TGCAGTGCTGGAACAGACTTTTTTAACTATGGCTACACCTTC. Its translation: CSAGTDFFNYGYTF.

This sequence joins TRBV18 and TRBJ1-2; maybe TRBD1 (6 bases). Deletions cut 0 bases from V and 4 bases from J, with 6 bases between. Germline CDR1 and CDR2: KGHSH and LQKENI. CDR3 length: 13 residues. The CDR3 spells CASSPPGAYGYTF. The CDR3 bases are TGTGCCAGCTCACCACCGGGGGCCTATGGCTACACCTTC.

This clonotype was found a few times. This rearrangement joins TRBV20-1 to TRBJ1-2, with TRBD1 matching over 8 bases. The germline CDR1 and CDR2 sequences are DFQATT and SNEGSKA (reference sequence). CDR3 length equals 12 residues. With V trimmed by 5 bases and J by 8 bases, 7 bases remained unmatched. CDR3 amino acids: CSADTGGEGYTF. The CDR3 DNA reads as TGCAGTGCTGATACAGGGGGGGAGGGCTACACCTTC.

V usage is TRBV7-9 and J usage is TRBJ1-5; D is uncertain. From germline, CDR1 is SEHNR and CDR2 FQNEAQ (reference sequence). V was clipped by 5 bases and J by 8 bases, with 10 bases between them. The CDR3 spans 12 residues. The DNA for the CDR3 is TGTGCCAGCAGCCCCGGTCGTGAGCCCCAGCATTTT. It yields the protein CASSPGREPQHF.

V gene TRBV7-2 combines with J gene TRBJ2-5, with D unresolved. Trimming removed 4 bases at V and 3 bases at J, with 15 bases between. The CDR3 contains 15 residues. Germline-derived CDR1 and CDR2 are SGHTA and FQGNSA. The CDR3 DNA reads TGTGCCAGCAGCTCTTGGGCGTTGCCCGAAGAGACCCAGTACTTC. Amino acids: CASSSWALPEETQYF.